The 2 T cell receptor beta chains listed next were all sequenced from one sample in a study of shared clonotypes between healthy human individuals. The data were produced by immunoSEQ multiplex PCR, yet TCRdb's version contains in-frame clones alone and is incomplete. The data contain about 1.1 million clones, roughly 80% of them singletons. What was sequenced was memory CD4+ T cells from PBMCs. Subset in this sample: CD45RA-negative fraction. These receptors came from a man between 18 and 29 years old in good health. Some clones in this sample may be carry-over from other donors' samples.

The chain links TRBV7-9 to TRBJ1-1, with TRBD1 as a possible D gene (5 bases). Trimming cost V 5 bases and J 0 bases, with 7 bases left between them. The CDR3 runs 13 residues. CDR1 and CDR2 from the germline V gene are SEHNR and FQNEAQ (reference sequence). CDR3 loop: CASSTGLNTEAFF. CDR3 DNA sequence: TGTGCCAGCAGCACAGGACTGAACACTGAAGCTTTCTTT.

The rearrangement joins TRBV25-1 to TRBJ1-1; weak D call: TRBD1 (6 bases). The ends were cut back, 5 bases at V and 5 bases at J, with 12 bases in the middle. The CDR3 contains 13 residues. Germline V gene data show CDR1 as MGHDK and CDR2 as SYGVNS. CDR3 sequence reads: CASSRGRETEAFF. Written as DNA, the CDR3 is TGTGCCAGCAGTCGGGGGCGGGAGACTGAAGCTTTCTTT.